Presented here are 19 T cell receptor beta chains from one specimen sequenced in a study of cytomegalovirus exposure and HLA in healthy donors. The PCR employed 60 Vbeta primers together with 13 Jbeta primers. Sequenced by immunoSEQ multiplex PCR; TCRdb stores in-frame clones only, minus some. The data include about 48,000 clones; the top ten clones carry approximately 2.1%. The source material was PBMCs. The receptors come from a woman aged 40 to 55 in good health and CMV-seronegative.

The chain recombines TRBV29-1 with TRBJ1-2; the match to TRBD1 covers 7 bases. After removal of 7 bases from V and 6 bases from J, the junction contained 8 bases not matched to a gene. This CDR3 comprises 12 residues. The germline CDR1 and CDR2 sequences are SQVTM and ANQGSEA. CDR3 protein: CSGIRGQDGYTF. CDR3 nucleotide sequence: TGCAGCGGCATAAGAGGACAGGATGGCTACACCTTC.

The rearrangement links TRBV4-3 to TRBJ2-1; 9 positions match TRBD1. This CDR3 has 17 amino acids. Germline V lookup: CDR1 LGHNA, CDR2 YSLEER. J gave up 7 bases and V 0 bases, and 10 bases lay outside the gene matches. The CDR3 DNA sequence: TGCGCCAGCAGCCAAGATGGTGGGACAGGGTTAGTTAATGAGCAGTTCTTC. Translation: CASSQDGGTGLVNEQFF.

The chain uses TRBV5-6 and TRBJ2-3, with a tentative D call TRBD2 (6 bases). The CDR3 has 11 amino acids. The germline CDR1 and CDR2 sequences are SGHDT and YYEEEE. Trimming removed 7 bases at V and 11 bases at J, with 14 bases between. The CDR3 region has the DNA TGTGCCAGCTCTAGCGTGTATAAGCAGTATTTT. It specifies CASSSVYKQYF.

This sequence joins TRBV6-1 and TRBJ1-5; no clear D gene. Germline loops: CDR1 MNHNS, CDR2 SASEGT. CDR3 length: 12 amino acids. V lost 3 bases and J 11 bases, leaving 11 bases between the germline ends. For the CDR3, the DNA is TGTGCCAGCAGTGATCCCGATCTAGCCCAGCATTTT. Translating it yields CASSDPDLAQHF.

The genes are TRBV6-1 and TRBJ1-6; D is ambiguous. The V gene lost 9 bases and the J gene lost 5 bases, with 2 bases spanning the gap. This CDR3 region has 10 residues. Germline-derived CDR1 and CDR2 are MNHNS and SASEGT. Written as DNA, the CDR3 is TGTGCCAGTAATAATTCACCCCTCCACTTT. It specifies CASNNSPLHF.

This chain joins TRBV19 and TRBJ2-5; D might be TRBD1 (6 bases). The V and J ends lost 5 bases and 5 bases respectively, with 15 bases between them. The V gene's germline CDR1 is LNHDA and CDR2 SQIVND (reference sequence). This CDR3 contains 14 residues. The CDR3 loop is CASSLTTGAETQYF. The DNA for the CDR3 is TGTGCCAGTAGTCTAACGACAGGTGCCGAGACCCAGTACTTC.

The chain links TRBV30 to TRBJ1-5; D unclear. Trimming took off 5 bases at V and 0 bases at J, with 8 bases between the two ends. This CDR3 contains 13 residues. Germline V gene sequence: CDR1 GTSNPN, CDR2 SVGIG (reference sequence). The CDR3 DNA is TGTGCCTGGGCCAGGAATAGCAATCAGCCCCAGCATTTT. Translating it yields CAWARNSNQPQHF.

The chain recombines TRBV7-3 with TRBJ2-7, with 8 bases that match TRBD2. This CDR3 region has 15 residues. The V and J ends lost 5 bases and 0 bases, in that order; junction bases with no gene match: 6. Germline assignment: CDR1 SGHTA and CDR2 FQGTGA. The CDR3 nucleotides are TGTGCCAGCAGCCTACTAGCGGCCCGCTCCTACGAGCAGTACTTC. This sequence encodes CASSLLAARSYEQYF.

The J gene is TRBJ2-3, the V gene TRBV13; 7 bases fit TRBD2. The germline gives CDR1 PRHDT, CDR2 FYEKMQ (reference sequence). The V and J ends lost 0 bases and 4 bases, in that order; junction bases with no gene match: 1. CDR3 length: 14 amino acids. CDR3 in amino acids: CASSLGGRPDTQYF. Written as DNA, the CDR3 is TGTGCCAGCAGCTTAGGCGGGAGGCCAGATACGCAGTATTTT.

The rearrangement uses TRBV2 and TRBJ1-6; 7 bases are a match to TRBD1. V was pared by 0 bases and J by 8 bases, with 7 bases of the junction left unmatched. The CDR3 runs 16 residues. CDR1 is SNHLY, CDR2 FYNNEI, per germline. In DNA, the CDR3 is TGTGCCAGCAGTGAAGCGCTGGGACAGCGAGATTCACCCCTCCACTTT. This encodes CASSEALGQRDSPLHF. The full variable domain, in which reference TRBV2 and TRBJ1-6 provide the parts outside the CDR3, is EPEVTQTPSHQVTQMGQEVILRCVPISNHLYFYWYRQILGQKVEFLVSFYNNEISEKSEIFDDQFSVERPDGSNFTLKIRSTKLEDSAMYFCASSEALGQRDSPLHFGNGTRLTVT.

The V gene is TRBV9, the J gene TRBJ2-7; 7 bases are shared with TRBD2. The CDR3 consists of 15 residues. The V gene's germline CDR1 is SGDLS and CDR2 YYNGEE. The V gene end was trimmed by 0 bases and the J gene end by 4 bases; junction bases not matched to a gene: 7. CDR3 DNA sequence: TGTGCCAGCAGCGTAGGGAGCGGGGTGTTTTACGAGCAGTACTTC. Its protein is CASSVGSGVFYEQYF.

The chain couples TRBV19 to TRBJ1-3; weak D call: TRBD1 (5 bases). This CDR3 region has 13 residues. The ends were cut back, 10 bases at V and 2 bases at J, with 12 bases in the middle. Germline loops: CDR1 LNHDA, CDR2 SQIVND (reference sequence). The CDR3 sequence: CATRTGAGNTIYF. In nucleotides, the CDR3 is TGTGCCACCAGAACAGGAGCTGGAAACACCATATATTTT.

V and J are TRBV19 and TRBJ2-7; 9 nucleotides agree with TRBD1. The germline V gene encodes CDR1 LNHDA and CDR2 SQIVND (reference sequence). With V trimmed by 4 bases and J by 2 bases, 3 bases remained unmatched. The CDR3 consists of 14 residues. The DNA for the CDR3 is TGTGCCAGTAGTAACGGACAGGGGACCTACGAGCAGTACTTC. Translated: CASSNGQGTYEQYF.

This chain links TRBV4-2 with TRBJ1-1; TRBD1 is a possible D gene (5 bases). The germline gives CDR1 LGHNA, CDR2 YNFKEQ. This CDR3 is built from 15 residues. Trimming took off 3 bases at V and 0 bases at J, with 11 bases between the two ends. DNA of the CDR3: TGTGCCAGCAGCCAGAGGGACTTCCTGAACACTGAAGCTTTCTTT. This translates into CASSQRDFLNTEAFF.

The V gene is TRBV16, the J gene TRBJ1-5, with TRBD1 matching over 10 bases. CDR1 and CDR2 from the germline V gene are KGHSY and FQNENV. V lost 4 bases and J lost 5; bases outside the gene matches: 2. The CDR3 spans 14 residues. The CDR3 DNA reads as TGTGCCAGCAGCCCGGGGACAGGGGATCAGCCCCAGCATTTT. Translation: CASSPGTGDQPQHF.

The chain employs TRBV5-6 and TRBJ1-2; 7 bases align to TRBD1. In germline, CDR1 is SGHDT, CDR2 YYEEEE. V lost 3 bases, J lost 4 bases, and 3 bases stayed unmatched. CDR3 length: 13 residues. The CDR3 nucleotides are TGTGCCAGCAGCTGGACAGGACTCTATGGCTACACCTTC. It encodes CASSWTGLYGYTF. Supplemented by reference TRBV5-6 and TRBJ1-2, the full variable domain reads DAGVTQSPTHLIKTRGQQVTLRCSPKSGHDTVSWYQQALGQGPQFIFQYYEEEERQRGNFPDRFSGHQFPNYSSELNVNALLLGDSALYLCASSWTGLYGYTFGSGTRLTVV.

Judged by frequency, this clone is medium-sized (0.01 to 0.1%). The CDR3 reads CASSPRGSTDTQYF. In DNA, the CDR3 is TGTGCCAGCAGCCCCCGGGGGAGCACAGATACGCAGTATTTT. V and J are TRBV7-2 and TRBJ2-3; D perhaps matches TRBD2 (6 bases). Germline CDR1 is SGHTA and CDR2 is FQGNSA. The ends were cut back, 5 bases at V and 0 bases at J, with 9 bases in the middle. The CDR3 loop spans 14 amino acids.

Of note for this clone: This same CDR3 is encoded by further DNA sequences in the sample. V is TRBV5-1 and J is TRBJ2-7; D uncertain. Trimming stripped 1 base from V and 2 bases from J, with 4 bases between. Per the germline V gene, CDR1 is SGHRS and CDR2 is YFSETQ. The CDR3 loop spans 12 amino acids. The CDR3 nucleotides are TGCGCCAGCAGCTTGCCCGCCTACGAGCAGTACTTC. This encodes CASSLPAYEQYF.

The chain joins TRBV18 to TRBJ2-7; 9 bases align to TRBD1. With 4 bases clipped from V and 4 bases from J, the junction kept 5 bases outside the gene matches. The CDR3 contains 14 residues. Germline assignment: CDR1 KGHSH and CDR2 LQKENI. The CDR3 loop is CASSLGQGQYEQYF. CDR3 sequence (DNA): TGTGCCAGCTCACTGGGACAGGGCCAGTACGAGCAGTACTTC. Using reference TRBV18 and TRBJ2-7 for the parts outside the CDR3, the full variable domain is NAGVMQNPRHLVRRRGQEARLRCSPMKGHSHVYWYRQLPEEGLKFMVYLQKENIIDESGMPKERFSAEFPKEGPSILRIQQVVRGDSAAYFCASSLGQGQYEQYFGPGTRLTVT.